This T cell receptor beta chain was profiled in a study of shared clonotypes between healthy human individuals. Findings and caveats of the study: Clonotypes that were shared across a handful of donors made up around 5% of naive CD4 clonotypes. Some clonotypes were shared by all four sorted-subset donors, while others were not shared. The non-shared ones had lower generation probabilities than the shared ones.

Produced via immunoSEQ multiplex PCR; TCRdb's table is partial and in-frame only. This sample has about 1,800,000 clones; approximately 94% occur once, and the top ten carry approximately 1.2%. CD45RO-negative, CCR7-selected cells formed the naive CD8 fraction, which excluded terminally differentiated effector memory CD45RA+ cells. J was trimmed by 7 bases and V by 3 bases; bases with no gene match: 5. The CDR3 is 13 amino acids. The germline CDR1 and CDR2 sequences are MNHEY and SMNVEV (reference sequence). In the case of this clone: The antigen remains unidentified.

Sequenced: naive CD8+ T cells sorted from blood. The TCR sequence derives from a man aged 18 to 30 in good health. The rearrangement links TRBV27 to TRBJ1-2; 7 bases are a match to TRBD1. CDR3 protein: CASSFTGDLGYTF. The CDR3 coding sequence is TGTGCCAGCAGTTTTACAGGGGACCTTGGCTACACCTTC.